This T cell receptor beta chain was identified during a study of T cells in Graves' hyperthyroidism and ophthalmopathy. This CDR3 has 15 amino acids. The germline V gene encodes CDR1 SQVTM and CDR2 ANQGSEA. V dropped 0 bases and J dropped 1; count of bases not matched to a gene: 3. Amplification targeted TCR beta CDR3 regions from RNA transcripts. Carried out on the TCR CDR3, a first-round RT-PCR used the HTBI primer set. MiXCR, run by TCRdb on the multiplex PCR reads, gives a single entry per CDR3 protein. The sample consists of about 380,000 distinct CDR3 sequences, approximately 13% of them appearing once. Ahead of any ophthalmopathy symptoms, the blood sample was obtained at the first diagnosis of hyperthyroidism. Overall study results and limits: Stable hyperthyroidism was separated from ophthalmopathy by a model based on 13 V-J features.

On this clonotype itself: What it binds is unknown.

The gene calls are TRBV29-1 and TRBJ2-1, with 7 bases aligning to TRBD2. Input material: blood. The sequence was collected from a young man with Graves' hyperthyroidism that later progressed to Graves' ophthalmopathy. CDR3: CSVEDTSESYNEQFF. CDR3 nucleotides: TGCAGCGTTGAAGACACTAGCGAGTCCTACAATGAGCAGTTCTTC.